This TCR beta chain was recorded in a study of T cell responses to AZD1222 COVID-19 vaccine. Across the whole study: Samples with a second dose at about 4 or about 12 weeks were pooled together.

Produced via immunoSEQ multiplex PCR; TCRdb's table is partial and in-frame only. Seen here are about 99,000 clones, roughly 92% observed once, and the top ten hold roughly an eighth. Per germline, CDR1 KGHSH and CDR2 LQKENI. The CDR3 runs 14 residues. The ends were cut back, 6 bases at V and 5 bases at J, with 14 bases in the middle. The chain combines TRBV18 with TRBJ1-5; D is undetermined. The receptor's source is an adult in good health. Sample: peripheral blood, taken on day 0 of AZD1222 vaccination. The CDR3 nucleotides are TGTGCCAGCTCCCAATACGGAGTGGATCAGCCCCAGCATTTT. It translates to CASSQYGVDQPQHF.